This T cell receptor (beta chain) was captured in a study of shared clonotypes between healthy human individuals. Study findings and constraints: Several donors showed sharing of approximately 5% of naive CD4 clonotypes. In this cohort, only blood was sampled, and tissue repertoires likely differ.

A remark on this clone: Its matching antigen is unknown.

Naive CD8 isolation took CD45RO-negative cells positively selected for CCR7 and excluded terminally differentiated effector memory CD45RA+ cells. The CDR3 loop spans 15 amino acids. The germline V and J ends were trimmed by 6 bases and 5 bases, with 19 bases remaining between them. Germline assignment: CDR1 MDHEN and CDR2 SYDVKM. Genomic DNA from each subset was divided evenly over several immunoSEQ plates. Clones were sequenced by immunoSEQ multiplex PCR, and TCRdb holds only the in-frame ones, with some missing. The table includes 1.5 million to 2.5 million clones, roughly 95% detected once. The clonotype comes from a man between 18 and 29 years old in good health. V and J are TRBV28 and TRBJ2-5; D perhaps matches TRBD2 (5 bases). The sequencing input was naive CD8+ T cells sorted from blood. The CDR3 bases are TGTGCCAGCAGCAAATCGTCGGGGTTGGGTGAGACCCAGTACTTC. As protein: CASSKSSGLGETQYF.